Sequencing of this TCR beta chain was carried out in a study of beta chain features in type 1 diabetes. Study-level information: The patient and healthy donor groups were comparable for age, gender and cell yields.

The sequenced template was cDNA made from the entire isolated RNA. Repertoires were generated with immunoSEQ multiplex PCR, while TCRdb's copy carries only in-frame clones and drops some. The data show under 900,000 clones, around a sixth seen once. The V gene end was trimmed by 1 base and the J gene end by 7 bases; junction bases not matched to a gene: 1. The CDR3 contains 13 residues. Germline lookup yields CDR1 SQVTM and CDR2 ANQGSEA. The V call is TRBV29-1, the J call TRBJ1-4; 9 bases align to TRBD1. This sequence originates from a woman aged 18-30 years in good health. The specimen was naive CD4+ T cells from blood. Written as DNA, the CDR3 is TGCAGCGTTGAAGGACAGGGGGGTGAAAAACTGTTTTTT. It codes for CSVEGQGGEKLFF. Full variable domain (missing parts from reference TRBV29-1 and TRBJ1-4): SAVISQKPSRDICQRGTSLTIQCQVDSQVTMMFWYRQQPGQSLTLIATANQGSEATYESGFVIDKFPISRPNLTFSTLTVSNMSPEDSSIYLCSVEGQGGEKLFFGSGTQLSVL.